The 31 T cell receptor beta chains given below trace back to one sample, sequenced in a study of T-cell memory formation after mild COVID-19. In TCRdb, the 5' RACE reads were re-called with MiXCR into one record per CDR3 protein. Among some 130,000 distinct CDR3 sequences listed, less than 25% were seen once. The sequencing sample was made of PBMCs or a T cell subset sorted from them (not recorded which). These receptors were collected from an adult woman who had mild COVID-19 (a few samples of this study predate the infection). Cell type and time point are not known.

This clonotype was recorded a few times. V and J are TRBV12-3 or TRBV12-4 and TRBJ2-7; 9 bases map to TRBD2. Unmatched junction bases numbered 8, after V lost 2 bases and J lost 3 bases. The CDR3 has 16 amino acids. DNA of the CDR3: TGTGCCAGCAGTTTATCACTAGGGACTAGCAGCTACGAGCAGTACTTC. Its protein product is CASSLSLGTSSYEQYF.

This clonotype was seen a few times. The V gene is TRBV9, the J gene TRBJ2-1; 11 nucleotides line up with TRBD2. This CDR3 comprises 14 residues. The J segment lost 13 bases and the V segment lost 3 bases, leaving 9 bases of the junction unmatched. Germline assignment: CDR1 SGDLS and CDR2 YYNGEE. The CDR3 region has the DNA TGTGCCAGCAGCGAGACTAGCGGGACCCTCGATCAGTTCTTC. Its translation: CASSETSGTLDQFF.

V is TRBV3-1 and J is TRBJ1-1, with a possible D match to TRBD1 (5 bases). The V gene lost 7 bases and the J gene lost 4 bases, with 16 bases spanning the gap. CDR3 length: 14 residues. CDR1 and CDR2 (germline): LGHDT, YNNKEL (reference sequence). CDR3 region: CASTSWGVGTEAFF. The CDR3 DNA follows: TGTGCCAGCACATCCTGGGGCGTCGGCACTGAAGCTTTCTTT.

This clonotype was seen a few times. V usage is TRBV5-5 and J usage is TRBJ1-6; D not certain. CDR3 length equals 18 residues. The V end was cut by 0 bases, the J end by 4 bases, with 17 bases between. Germline loops: CDR1 SGHKS, CDR2 YYEKEE (reference sequence). The DNA of the CDR3 is TGTGCCAGCAGCTTGGTACCCCGAGAGCAGCTTTATAATTCACCCCTCCACTTT. Its translation is CASSLVPREQLYNSPLHF.

The J gene is TRBJ1-4, the V gene TRBV19; D call uncertain. The CDR3 has 15 amino acids. CDR1 is LNHDA and CDR2 is SQIVND in the germline V gene (reference sequence). The V gene lost 6 bases and the J gene lost 8 bases, with 19 bases spanning the gap. CDR3 DNA sequence: TGTGCCAGTAGGCCCTTATTACGGGAAGAGGAAAAACTGTTTTTT. Its protein product is CASRPLLREEEKLFF.

V and J are TRBV21-1 and TRBJ1-5; the D call TRBD1 from the table was never checked on the DNA. TRBV21-1 is annotated as a pseudogene. The CDR3 covers 19 residues. CDR3 sequence (DNA): TGTGCCAGCAGCAAAGGCTCGGGGGCCGACCCAAGCAGCAATCAGCCCCAGCATTTT. This codes for CASSKGSGADPSSNQPQHF.

V and J are TRBV29-1 and TRBJ2-1; the D gene is possibly TRBD2 (5 bases). The CDR3 totals 11 residues. Between the trimmed V and J ends, which lost 8 bases and 4 bases, there was a span of 9 bases. CDR1 and CDR2 (germline): SQVTM, ANQGSEA. CDR3 in DNA: TGCAGCACGACTACTTACAATGAGCAGTTCTTC. As protein: CSTTTYNEQFF.

The rearrangement joins TRBV7-9 to TRBJ2-7, with 9 nucleotides matching TRBD1. Germline V lookup: CDR1 SEHNR, CDR2 FQNEAQ (reference sequence). This CDR3 has 15 residues. The V segment lost 6 bases and the J segment 5 bases; nucleotides outside the gene matches: 11. The CDR3 here is CASSPPGQGNHEQYF. The CDR3 region has the DNA TGTGCCAGCAGTCCACCGGGACAGGGTAACCACGAGCAGTACTTC.

The V gene is TRBV20-1, the J gene TRBJ2-1; D is unresolved. CDR1 is DFQATT, CDR2 SNEGSKA, per germline (reference sequence). The CDR3 loop spans 14 amino acids. V was cut by 4 bases and J by 0 bases, with 10 bases left in between. The CDR3 DNA follows: TGCAGTGCTATTTGGGAAAGCTCCTACAATGAGCAGTTCTTC. It specifies CSAIWESSYNEQFF.

A few counts support this clonotype. The chain combines TRBV6-6 with TRBJ2-1; D gene unclear. Germline V gene lookup returns CDR1 MNHNY and CDR2 SVGAGI (reference sequence). With 5 bases removed from V and 8 bases from J, the gap between germline ends came to 10 bases. There are 12 residues in the CDR3. The CDR3 bases are TGTGCCAGCAGTCCCGACTGGGATGAGCAGTTCTTC. This gives the protein CASSPDWDEQFF.

In this sample, this clonotype turned up a few times. The rearrangement links TRBV7-6 to TRBJ2-1, with 13 bases lining up with TRBD2. Unmatched junction bases numbered 3, after V lost 3 bases and J lost 4 bases. CDR1 and CDR2 from the germline V gene are SGHVS and FNYEAQ. The length of the CDR3 is 16 residues. This CDR3 is CASSLRLAGGYNEQFF. The DNA of the CDR3 is TGTGCCAGCAGCTTGCGACTAGCGGGAGGTTACAATGAGCAGTTCTTC.

About this clonotype: Possible read error: a much larger clone is one base away. The V call is TRBV20-1, the J call TRBJ1-1; D perhaps matches TRBD1 (5 bases). Germline CDR1 and CDR2: DFQATT and SNEGSKA (reference sequence). This CDR3 is 15 amino acids long. The CDR3 loop is CSARSQGGVNTEDFF. CDR3 nucleotides: TGCAGTGCTAGGAGTCAGGGAGGCGTGAACACTGAAGATTTCTTT.

This clonotype was seen more than once but under ten times. V and J are TRBV21-1 and TRBJ2-7; the table calls TRBD1, which could not be checked here. TRBV21-1 is a listed pseudogene. The CDR3 contains 13 residues. Here the CDR3 DNA reads TGTGCCAGCAGCCCCCGGGACCCCTACGAGCAGTACTTC. Its protein is CASSPRDPYEQYF.

The chain is built from TRBV7-9 and TRBJ2-7; D gene ambiguous. In germline, CDR1 is SEHNR, CDR2 FQNEAQ (reference sequence). CDR3 length: 12 amino acids. Deletions cut 2 bases from V and 7 bases from J, with 9 bases between. The CDR3: CASSLYGREQYF. CDR3 DNA sequence: TGTGCCAGCAGCTTATATGGCAGAGAGCAGTACTTC.

A few counts support this clonotype. The chain couples TRBV20-1 to TRBJ1-2; TRBD1 aligns across 8 bases. CDR1 and CDR2 from the germline V gene are DFQATT and SNEGSKA (reference sequence). After removal of 5 bases from V and 4 bases from J, the junction contained 6 bases not matched to a gene. The CDR3 covers 13 residues. The CDR3 loop reads CSADRGSVYGYTF. In nucleotides, the CDR3 is TGCAGTGCTGACAGGGGTTCGGTCTATGGCTACACCTTC.

The chain has TRBV7-9 and TRBJ1-1; no firm D call. The CDR3 contains 14 residues. CDR1 is SEHNR and CDR2 is FQNEAQ in the germline V gene (reference sequence). Trimming cost V 2 bases and J 1 base, with 8 bases left between them. The CDR3 DNA reads as TGTGCCAGCAGCTTATTAGGATCGAACACTGAAGCTTTCTTT. Residues: CASSLLGSNTEAFF. The entire variable domain, with the rest obtained from reference TRBV7-9 and TRBJ1-1, is as follows: DTGVSQNPRHKITKRGQNVTFRCDPISEHNRLYWYRQTLGQGPEFLTYFQNEAQLEKSRLLSDRFSAERPKGSFSTLEIQRTEQGDSAMYLCASSLLGSNTEAFFGQGTRLTVV.

The chain recombines TRBV7-3 with TRBJ2-3, with TRBD2 matching over 8 bases. Germline CDR1 reads SGHTA; CDR2 reads FQGTGA. There are 16 residues in the CDR3. The CDR3 bases are TGTGCAAGCGAAAGAAGGCTAGCGGGTAGCACAGATACGCAGTATTTT. This encodes CASERRLAGSTDTQYF. The entire variable domain, with the rest obtained from reference TRBV7-3 and TRBJ2-3, is as follows: GAGVSQTPSNKVTEKGKYVELRCDPISGHTALYWYRQSLGQGPEFLIYFQGTGAADDSGLPNDRFFAVRPEGSVSTLKIQRTERGDSAVYLCASERRLAGSTDTQYFGPGTRLTVL.

The chain recombines TRBV12-3 or TRBV12-4 with TRBJ2-1; D might be TRBD2 (6 bases). The CDR3 loop spans 13 amino acids. The V and J ends lost 6 bases and 5 bases respectively, with 11 bases between them. The CDR3 DNA reads as TGTGCCAGCAGCCTTTGGGGGGACAATGAGCAGTTCTTC. The encoded protein is CASSLWGDNEQFF.

This clonotype was found a few times. V is TRBV27 and J is TRBJ2-2; D might be TRBD1 (6 bases). The germline V gene encodes CDR1 MNHEY and CDR2 SMNVEV (reference sequence). The length of the CDR3 is 15 residues. The V and J ends lost 6 bases and 1 base respectively, with 12 bases between them. The CDR3 DNA sequence: TGTGCCAGCAGGGAATTGACAGGGAACACCGGGGAGCTGTTTTTT. Its protein product is CASRELTGNTGELFF.

The chain has TRBV24-1 and TRBJ2-5; D is unresolved. The CDR3 totals 15 residues. The V and J ends lost 0 bases and 2 bases respectively, with 9 bases between them. In germline, CDR1 is KGHDR, CDR2 SFDVKD. In nucleotides, the CDR3 is TGTGCCACCAGTGATTTGCAGAAGGATCAAGAGACCCAGTACTTC. Its protein product is CATSDLQKDQETQYF.

This clonotype was seen a few times. The genes are TRBV20-1 and TRBJ2-1; D might be TRBD2 (6 bases). Trimming took off 6 bases at V and 4 bases at J, with 19 bases between the two ends. Germline loops: CDR1 DFQATT, CDR2 SNEGSKA (reference sequence). The CDR3 is 15 amino acids. The CDR3 loop reads CSASEGGLLYNEQFF. The CDR3 bases are TGCAGTGCATCGGAGGGTGGCTTACTATACAATGAGCAGTTCTTC.

The chain uses TRBV3-1 and TRBJ2-1; 7 bases fit TRBD2. J gave up 7 bases and V 5 bases, and 14 bases lay outside the gene matches. Germline CDR1 is LGHDT and CDR2 is YNNKEL (reference sequence). The CDR3 contains 16 residues. This CDR3 reads CASSVAWEGAMNEQFF. In nucleotides, the CDR3 is TGTGCCAGCAGCGTAGCGTGGGAGGGAGCCATGAATGAGCAGTTCTTC.

This rearrangement joins TRBV2 to TRBJ2-7, with 9 bases that match TRBD1. With V trimmed by 6 bases and J by 4 bases, 7 bases remained unmatched. The CDR3 runs 14 residues. Germline loops: CDR1 SNHLY, CDR2 FYNNEI. CDR3 amino acids: CASRPGQGVYEQYF. CDR3 bases: TGTGCCAGCAGACCGGGACAGGGAGTTTACGAGCAGTACTTC.

The rearrangement links TRBV30 to TRBJ2-7; D gene uncertain. Germline CDR1 and CDR2: GTSNPN and SVGIG (reference sequence). With 0 bases removed from V and 3 bases from J, the gap between germline ends came to 6 bases. This CDR3 has 12 residues. CDR3 nucleotides: TGTGCCTGGAGTGTAGGAGACTACGAGCAGTACTTC. This encodes CAWSVGDYEQYF.

This chain connects TRBV6-2 or TRBV6-3 to TRBJ2-1; D gene unclear. Germline V gene lookup returns CDR1 MNHEY and CDR2 SVGEGT. CDR3 length: 12 residues. V was trimmed by 2 bases and J by 7 bases, leaving 6 bases between them. In nucleotides, the CDR3 is TGTGCCAGCAGTTACGGGTGGAATGAGCAGTTCTTC. Protein product: CASSYGWNEQFF.

The chain has TRBV30 and TRBJ2-7, with 10 bases identical to TRBD2. After removal of 4 bases from V and 3 bases from J, the junction contained 6 bases not matched to a gene. Germline V gives CDR1 GTSNPN, CDR2 SVGIG (reference sequence). The CDR3 loop spans 14 amino acids. This CDR3 reads CAWTDLAGGYEQYF. The CDR3 DNA reads TGTGCCTGGACTGACTTAGCGGGAGGCTACGAGCAGTACTTC.

This clonotype has more than one count but fewer than ten. V usage is TRBV19 and J usage is TRBJ2-3; D gene ambiguous. With 5 bases removed from V and 0 bases from J, the gap between germline ends came to 6 bases. The CDR3 consists of 13 residues. From germline, CDR1 is LNHDA and CDR2 SQIVND (reference sequence). The CDR3, as DNA: TGTGCCAGTAGTGGTGGGAGCACAGATACGCAGTATTTT. This sequence encodes CASSGGSTDTQYF.

V gene TRBV30 combines with J gene TRBJ1-1; D is perhaps TRBD1 (6 bases). V was shortened by 5 bases and J by 5 bases, with 15 bases between the two germline ends. The CDR3 spans 13 residues. CDR1 and CDR2 from the germline V gene are GTSNPN and SVGIG (reference sequence). CDR3 loop: CAWDPTGRTEAFF. CDR3 nucleotide sequence: TGTGCCTGGGATCCTACAGGGAGGACTGAAGCTTTCTTT.

This chain connects TRBV7-9 to TRBJ1-2; D gene unclear. The CDR3 is made up of 11 amino acids. Per germline, CDR1 SEHNR and CDR2 FQNEAQ (reference sequence). V dropped 1 base and J dropped 14 bases, with 11 bases sitting between them. CDR3 loop: CASSLEGLKTF. The CDR3 nucleotides are TGTGCCAGCAGCTTAGAAGGGTTGAAAACCTTC.

This clonotype was seen only a few times. The chain uses TRBV7-6 and TRBJ2-5; 11 bases are shared with TRBD2. This CDR3 has 20 residues. Looked up from germline, CDR1 is SGHVS and CDR2 is FNYEAQ. The junction had 17 bases not matched to a gene; V was cut back by 3 bases and J by 2 bases. CDR3: CASSFPVGASGGPDQETQYF. CDR3 coding DNA: TGTGCCAGCAGCTTCCCGGTCGGGGCTAGCGGGGGGCCTGATCAAGAGACCCAGTACTTC.

This clonotype was observed a few times. This chain uses TRBV20-1 with TRBJ2-5; D not certain. The CDR3 spans 14 residues. The V and J ends lost 1 base and 7 bases respectively, with 16 bases between them. The germline CDR1 and CDR2 sequences are DFQATT and SNEGSKA (reference sequence). The CDR3 loop reads CSARGSEPKVTQYF. The CDR3 coding sequence is TGCAGTGCTAGAGGTTCCGAGCCCAAAGTGACCCAGTACTTC.